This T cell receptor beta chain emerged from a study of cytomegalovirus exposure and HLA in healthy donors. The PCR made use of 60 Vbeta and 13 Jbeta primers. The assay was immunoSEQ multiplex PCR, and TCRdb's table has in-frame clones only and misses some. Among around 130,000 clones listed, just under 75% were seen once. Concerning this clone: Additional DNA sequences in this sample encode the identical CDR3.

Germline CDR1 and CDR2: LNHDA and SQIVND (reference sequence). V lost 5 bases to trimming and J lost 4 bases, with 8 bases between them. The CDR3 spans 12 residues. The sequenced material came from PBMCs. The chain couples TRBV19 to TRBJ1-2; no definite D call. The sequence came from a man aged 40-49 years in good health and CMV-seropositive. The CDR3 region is CASSFRSYGYTF. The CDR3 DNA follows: TGTGCCAGTAGTTTTAGATCCTATGGCTACACCTTC. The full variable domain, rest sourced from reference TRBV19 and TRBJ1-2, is DGGITQSPKYLFRKEGQNVTLSCEQNLNHDAMYWYRQDPGQGLRLIYYSQIVNDFQKGDIAEGYSVSREKKESFPLTVTSAQKNPTAFYLCASSFRSYGYTFGSGTRLTVV.